This TCR beta chain derives from a study of blood T cell repertoires in COVID-19. The wider study: Acute-phase and convalescent COVID-19 samples originated in the United States, Italy and Spain. PBMCs, B-cell-depleted T cells, or T cells were the source of the cDNA or gDNA that made up the material.

Original processing methods: The authors estimated nucleated cell counts from reference gene primer amplification. Data came from immunoSEQ multiplex PCR; TCRdb stores just in-frame clones and leaves some out. From that table come the V and J calls and clone size; the DNA was used to work out D and trimming. The sample consists of under 200,000 clones, about 90% of them appearing once. V lost 6 bases to trimming and J lost 1 base, with 7 bases between them. CDR1 is SNHLY and CDR2 is FYNNEI in the germline V gene. This CDR3 region has 12 residues. Sequenced: peripheral blood. This chain uses TRBV2 with TRBJ2-7; a possible D gene is TRBD1 (5 bases). The TCR was taken from a man aged 60 to 69 with active or convalescent COVID-19. The CDR3 DNA sequence: TGTGCCAGCAGAGACAGATCCTACGAGCAGTACTTC. This translates into CASRDRSYEQYF.